Below are 30 T cell receptor beta chains sequenced from a single sample in a study of identical twins. A single record per CDR3 protein comes from TCRdb applying MiXCR to the 5' RACE reads. Here the sample spans hundreds of thousands of distinct CDR3 sequences, over 8% being singletons. The sequenced material came from memory (CD45RO+) T cells sorted from blood. These receptors were obtained from a woman aged 18-30 years in good health.

The V and J genes are TRBV20-1 and TRBJ2-7; tentatively, D is TRBD1 (6 bases). CDR3 length: 16 residues. V lost 3 bases and J 2 bases, leaving 20 bases between the germline ends. Germline loops: CDR1 DFQATT, CDR2 SNEGSKA (reference sequence). CDR3 protein: CSASIPLVTGTYEQYF. The DNA for the CDR3 is TGCAGTGCTAGTATCCCCCTGGTGACAGGCACCTACGAGCAGTACTTC.

The CDR3: CSADLQSYEQYF. In nucleotides, the CDR3 is TGCAGTGCCGATCTGCAATCCTACGAGCAGTACTTC. The V call is TRBV20-1, the J call TRBJ2-7; D is undetermined. Trimming took off 6 bases at V and 1 base at J, with 10 bases between the two ends. The CDR3 totals 12 residues. CDR1 and CDR2 (germline): DFQATT, SNEGSKA (reference sequence).

The sample holds many counts of this clonotype. The V gene is TRBV6-2 or TRBV6-3, the J gene TRBJ2-5; D is undetermined. The V end was cut by 7 bases, the J end by 5 bases, with 8 bases between. In germline, CDR1 is MNHEY, CDR2 SVGEGT. This CDR3 contains 11 residues. The DNA for the CDR3 is TGTGCCAGCACTCTCCGGGAGACCCAGTACTTC. It is translated as CASTLRETQYF.

Only a few counts were recorded for this clonotype. The junction shows a germline mismatch at one end, possibly a read error. V is TRBV30 and J is TRBJ2-3; D possibly corresponds to TRBD2 (5 bases). Per the germline V gene, CDR1 is GTSNPN and CDR2 is SVGIG (reference sequence). The CDR3 spans 11 residues. For the CDR3, the DNA is TGTGCCTGGAGTGTAGCGGCTAGAGCGCATTTT. This gives the protein CAWSVAARAHF.

This chain connects TRBV28 to TRBJ2-5; 8 bases align to TRBD2. The CDR3 loop spans 15 amino acids. Per germline, CDR1 MDHEN and CDR2 SYDVKM. The J segment lost 2 bases and the V segment lost 3 bases, leaving 5 bases of the junction unmatched. CDR3 loop: CASSFIGTRQETQYF. DNA for the CDR3: TGTGCCAGCAGTTTCATCGGGACTAGACAAGAGACCCAGTACTTC.

This clonotype was recorded many times. The chain is built from TRBV4-3 and TRBJ1-2; the D gene is possibly TRBD1 (6 bases). Trimming took 3 bases from V and 0 from J, leaving 14 bases between them. Germline V gene data show CDR1 as LGHNA and CDR2 as YSLEER. This CDR3 has 16 amino acids. The CDR3 DNA is TGCGCCAGCAGCCAGGGACATCTGGGCGCTAACTATGGCTACACCTTC. It codes for CASSQGHLGANYGYTF.

The chain recombines TRBV5-1 with TRBJ2-5; no clear D gene. The CDR3 loop spans 13 amino acids. Trimming took off 4 bases at V and 2 bases at J, with 9 bases between the two ends. The germline gives CDR1 SGHRS, CDR2 YFSETQ. The CDR3 reads CASSNTGQETQYF. The CDR3 DNA sequence: TGCGCCAGCAGCAACACTGGACAAGAGACCCAGTACTTC. Based on the CDR3 plus reference TRBV5-1 and TRBJ2-5, the full variable domain is KAGVTQTPRYLIKTRGQQVTLSCSPISGHRSVSWYQQTPGQGLQFLFEYFSETQRNKGNFPGRFSGRQFSNSRSEMNVSTLELGDSALYLCASSNTGQETQYFGPGTRLLVL.

This chain connects TRBV29-1 to TRBJ2-5; D possibly corresponds to TRBD1 (7 bases). The CDR3 is made up of 14 amino acids. V lost 0 bases and J 5 bases, leaving 13 bases between the germline ends. From germline, CDR1 is SQVTM and CDR2 ANQGSEA. The CDR3 bases are TGCAGCGTTGAAGATCGGAGGGGGCGGGAGACCCAGTACTTC. Amino acid sequence: CSVEDRRGRETQYF.

The V and J genes are TRBV7-2 and TRBJ2-2, with D possibly matching TRBD1 (5 bases). V lost 0 bases and J 6 bases, leaving 8 bases between the germline ends. Germline CDR1 SGHTA, CDR2 FQGNSA. The CDR3 is made up of 14 amino acids. CDR3 amino acids: CASSLAQGAGELFF. CDR3 nucleotide sequence: TGTGCCAGCAGCTTAGCGCAAGGGGCCGGGGAGCTGTTTTTT.

The chain employs TRBV6-2 or TRBV6-3 and TRBJ2-1; a possible D gene is TRBD1 (6 bases). Germline V gene data show CDR1 as MNHEY and CDR2 as SVGEGT. This CDR3 contains 16 residues. V was clipped by 6 bases and J by 0 bases, with 15 bases between them. The CDR3 spells CASSSPTGHSYNEQFF. The DNA for the CDR3 is TGTGCCAGCAGCTCCCCCACAGGGCACTCCTACAATGAGCAGTTCTTC.

This clonotype was detected a few times. This chain links TRBV29-1 with TRBJ1-2, with D hard to call. CDR1 and CDR2 (germline): SQVTM, ANQGSEA. CDR3 size: 13 residues. With 5 bases removed from V and 2 bases from J, the gap between germline ends came to 12 bases. CDR3 in DNA: TGCAGCGTTAGGTTGACTTTAAACTATGGCTACACCTTC. It translates to CSVRLTLNYGYTF.

This clonotype has a handful of counts. The V gene is TRBV6-1, the J gene TRBJ1-2; 7 bases are shared with TRBD1. CDR3 size: 13 residues. Per germline, CDR1 MNHNS and CDR2 SASEGT. V trimming: 0 bases; J trimming: 8 bases; junction bases outside the gene matches: 3. CDR3 in amino acids: CASSEAYRGGYTF. CDR3 DNA: TGTGCCAGCAGTGAAGCTTACAGGGGAGGCTACACCTTC.

This clonotype was observed a few times. CDR3 region: CASSLRAEDTQYF. The CDR3, as DNA: TGTGCCAGCAGCTTACGGGCCGAGGATACGCAGTATTTT. The J gene is TRBJ2-3, the V gene TRBV7-9; no firm D call. Germline CDR1 is SEHNR and CDR2 is FQNEAQ (reference sequence). The CDR3 contains 13 residues. V lost 2 bases to trimming and J lost 6 bases, with 9 bases between them. Variable domain in full (rest from reference TRBV7-9 and TRBJ2-3): DTGVSQNPRHKITKRGQNVTFRCDPISEHNRLYWYRQTLGQGPEFLTYFQNEAQLEKSRLLSDRFSAERPKGSFSTLEIQRTEQGDSAMYLCASSLRAEDTQYFGPGTRLTVL.

The chain employs TRBV4-1 and TRBJ2-7, with a tentative D call TRBD2 (6 bases). The germline V and J ends were trimmed by 4 bases and 4 bases, with 17 bases remaining between them. Germline assignment: CDR1 MGHRA and CDR2 YSYEKL. The CDR3 extends over 15 amino acids. The CDR3 protein is CASSRGTYGVYEQYF. In DNA, the CDR3 is TGCGCCAGCAGCCGAGGGACTTATGGGGTATACGAGCAGTACTTC.

This clonotype was found many times. This chain joins TRBV2 and TRBJ1-1; tentatively, D is TRBD1 (5 bases). The CDR3 extends over 13 amino acids. Germline V CDR1 and CDR2: SNHLY, FYNNEI. Trimming removed 6 bases from V and 1 base from J, with 9 bases in between. CDR3 DNA sequence: TGTGCCAGCAGGATGGGACGGAACACTGAAGCTTTCTTT. Residues: CASRMGRNTEAFF.

This clonotype has ten or more counts. The chain has TRBV4-3 and TRBJ2-7; TRBD2 matches at 9 bases. After removal of 0 bases from V and 9 bases from J, the junction contained 15 bases not matched to a gene. In germline, CDR1 is LGHNA, CDR2 YSLEER. The CDR3 is 17 residues long. The CDR3 here is CASSQDLRLGTSPAQYF. CDR3 coding DNA: TGCGCCAGCAGCCAAGATCTGAGGCTGGGGACTAGCCCAGCGCAGTACTTC.

This clonotype has more than one count but fewer than ten. The chain links TRBV7-2 to TRBJ1-6; D unclear. Germline CDR1 reads SGHTA; CDR2 reads FQGNSA. Trimming cost V 1 base and J 3 bases, with 4 bases left between them. The CDR3 sequence is 14 residues long. The CDR3 nucleotides are TGTGCCAGCAGCTTAGGGTACTATAATTCACCCCTCCACTTT. Protein: CASSLGYYNSPLHF. Together with reference TRBV7-2 and TRBJ1-6, the CDR3 gives the full variable domain: GAGVSQSPSNKVTEKGKDVELRCDPISGHTALYWYRQSLGQGLEFLIYFQGNSAPDKSGLPSDRFSAERTGGSVSTLTIQRTQQEDSAVYLCASSLGYYNSPLHFGNGTRLTVT.

This clonotype was seen only a few times. CDR3 nucleotide sequence: TGTGCCAGCCAGGGGACCTACAATGAGCAGTTCTTC. It codes for CASQGTYNEQFF. The V and J genes are TRBV6-5 and TRBJ2-1, with a weak D call TRBD1 (6 bases). The CDR3 has 12 amino acids. CDR1 MNHEY and CDR2 SVGAGI come from the germline V gene. The germline V and J ends were trimmed by 8 bases and 2 bases, with 7 bases remaining between them.

The chain joins TRBV11-2 to TRBJ1-1; tentatively, D is TRBD1 (6 bases). Germline CDR1 and CDR2: SGHAT and FQNNGV. This CDR3 contains 15 residues. Trimming took 4 bases from V and 4 from J, leaving 16 bases between them. CDR3 amino acids: CASSYTTGALTEAFF. The CDR3 coding sequence is TGTGCCAGCAGCTACACCACGGGGGCTCTCACTGAAGCTTTCTTT.

This clonotype is a singleton in its sample. The CDR3 reads CASSGDRASETQYF. In nucleotides, the CDR3 is TGTGCCAGCAGCGGGGACAGGGCTTCCGAGACCCAGTACTTC. The rearrangement uses TRBV27 and TRBJ2-5, with 9 bases lining up with TRBD1. CDR1 and CDR2 (germline): MNHEY, SMNVEV (reference sequence). Trimming removed 6 bases from V and 5 bases from J; junction bases left unmatched: 7. The CDR3 length is 14 residues.

This clonotype was detected a few times. The chain uses TRBV2 and TRBJ2-7, with D tentatively TRBD2 (6 bases). In germline, CDR1 is SNHLY, CDR2 FYNNEI. V was pared by 4 bases and J by 6 bases, with 16 bases between. The CDR3 spans 14 residues. CDR3 region: CASSVLTQEGEQYF. The CDR3 region has the DNA TGTGCCAGCAGTGTACTGACACAGGAGGGCGAGCAGTACTTC.

This clonotype was counted only a few times. V usage is TRBV5-1 and J usage is TRBJ2-5; no definite D call. This CDR3 comprises 15 residues. Germline CDR1 is SGHRS and CDR2 is YFSETQ. Trimming took off 1 base at V and 1 base at J, with 11 bases between the two ends. CDR3 bases: TGCGCCAGCAGCTTGACGAGTGCCGTCCAAGAGACCCAGTACTTC. It translates to CASSLTSAVQETQYF.

This clonotype has ten or more counts. The chain is built from TRBV12-3 or TRBV12-4 and TRBJ1-1, with D hard to call. Trimming shortened V by 6 bases and J by 3 bases, and 14 bases separated the two germline ends. The CDR3 extends over 14 amino acids. This CDR3 is CASRFLALDTEAFF. As DNA, the CDR3 is TGTGCCAGCAGATTCTTAGCGTTGGACACTGAAGCTTTCTTT.

The CDR3 DNA reads TGTGCCAGCAGCGACCCGGGACAGGTCAATGAGCAGTTCTTC. Its translation is CASSDPGQVNEQFF. V and J are TRBV7-6 and TRBJ2-1; 8 positions match TRBD1. The length of the CDR3 is 14 residues. Looked up from germline, CDR1 is SGHVS and CDR2 is FNYEAQ. With V trimmed by 5 bases and J by 6 bases, 6 bases remained unmatched.

The chain carries TRBV7-8 and TRBJ1-5; maybe TRBD1 (5 bases). The CDR3 runs 16 residues. With 4 bases removed from V and 6 bases from J, the gap between germline ends came to 19 bases. Germline V lookup: CDR1 SGHVS, CDR2 FQNEAQ. The CDR3 spells CASSSLRGRGRQPQHF. The CDR3 region has the DNA TGTGCCAGCAGCTCCCTCCGCGGGAGGGGCCGTCAGCCCCAGCATTTT.

This clonotype was picked up many times. The chain uses TRBV2 and TRBJ2-4, with 7 bases lining up with TRBD1. Germline values: CDR1 SNHLY, CDR2 FYNNEI. Trimming took 5 bases from V and 0 from J; bases not matched to a gene: 7. The CDR3 totals 16 residues. CDR3 sequence reads: CASSLQGRLAKNIQYF. CDR3 nucleotides: TGTGCCAGCAGTCTACAGGGGCGACTAGCCAAAAACATTCAGTACTTC. The whole variable domain, filled in from reference TRBV2 and TRBJ2-4, reads EPEVTQTPSHQVTQMGQEVILRCVPISNHLYFYWYRQILGQKVEFLVSFYNNEISEKSEIFDDQFSVERPDGSNFTLKIRSTKLEDSAMYFCASSLQGRLAKNIQYFGAGTRLSVL.

This clonotype turned up a few times. V is TRBV20-1 and J is TRBJ1-5, with 10 bases fitting TRBD1. The CDR3 runs 14 residues. Germline-derived CDR1 and CDR2 are DFQATT and SNEGSKA (reference sequence). The V segment lost 5 bases and the J segment 5 bases; nucleotides outside the gene matches: 6. CDR3 sequence: CSALTGGADQPQHF. The CDR3 DNA reads as TGCAGTGCTTTGACAGGGGGCGCCGATCAGCCCCAGCATTTT.

V is TRBV12-3 or TRBV12-4 and J is TRBJ1-1; no reliable D call. This CDR3 has 12 residues. V was shortened by 5 bases and J by 4 bases, with 8 bases between the two germline ends. The CDR3 coding sequence is TGTGCCAGCAGTGGGTGGGCCACTGAAGCTTTCTTT. Amino acids: CASSGWATEAFF.

At least ten counts were recorded for this clonotype. The chain uses TRBV7-8 and TRBJ1-2; no reliable D call. Germline V CDR1 and CDR2: SGHVS, FQNEAQ. Trimming pared 5 bases from V and 4 bases from J, leaving 17 bases between. This CDR3 spans 15 amino acids. In nucleotides, the CDR3 is TGTGCCAGCAGCCCAAACCTCCCGAAACCCTATGGCTACACCTTC. As protein: CASSPNLPKPYGYTF.

This clonotype was seen only a few times. The CDR3 loop reads CASGKRETQYF. CDR3 bases: TGTGCCAGCGGCAAGCGCGAGACCCAGTACTTC. The rearrangement links TRBV27 to TRBJ2-5; D uncertain. CDR3 size: 11 residues. With 8 bases removed from V and 5 bases from J, the gap between germline ends came to 9 bases. In germline, CDR1 is MNHEY, CDR2 SMNVEV (reference sequence).